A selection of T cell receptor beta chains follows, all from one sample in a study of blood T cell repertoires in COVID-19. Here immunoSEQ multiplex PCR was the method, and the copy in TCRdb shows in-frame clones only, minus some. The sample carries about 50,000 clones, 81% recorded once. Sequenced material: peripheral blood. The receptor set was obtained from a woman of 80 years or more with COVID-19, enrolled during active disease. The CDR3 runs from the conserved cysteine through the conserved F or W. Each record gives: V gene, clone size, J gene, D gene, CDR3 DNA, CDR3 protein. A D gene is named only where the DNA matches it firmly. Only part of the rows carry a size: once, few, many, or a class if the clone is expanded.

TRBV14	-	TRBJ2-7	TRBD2	TGTGCCAGCAGCCAAGCGGGAGGGCATTACGAGCAGTACTTC	CASSQAGGHYEQYF
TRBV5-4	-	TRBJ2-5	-	TGTGCCAGCAGCTTATACCCCCGGGACCAAGAGACCCAGTACTTC	CASSLYPRDQETQYF
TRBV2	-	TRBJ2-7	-	TGTGCCAGCATTCCTAGCAGAGGGAGATACGAGCAGTACTTC	CASIPSRGRYEQYF
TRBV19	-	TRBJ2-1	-	TGTGCCAGTAGTATAGCTAGGGGTCTGATGAATGAGCAGTTCTTC	CASSIARGLMNEQFF
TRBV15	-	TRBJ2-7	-	TGTGCCACGGGGCGGGACTCCTACGAGCAGTACTTC	CATGRDSYEQYF
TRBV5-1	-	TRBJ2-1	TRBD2	TGCGCCAGCAGCTTGGGGCTAGCGGGAGGGCCAAGCAATGAGCAGTTCTTC	CASSLGLAGGPSNEQFF
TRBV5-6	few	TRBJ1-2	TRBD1	TGTGCCAGCAGCCTTAGGGGACAGCTCCTTTGGGGCTACACCTTC	CASSLRGQLLWGYTF
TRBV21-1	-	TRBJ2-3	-	TGTGCCAGCAGCAAACCAGTGGGGGACAGGGGAGTCAGTACGCAGTATTTT	CASSKPVGDRGVSTQYF
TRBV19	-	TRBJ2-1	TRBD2	TGTGCCAGTCAGACTAGCGGGAGGGCCAGTTACAATGAGCAGTTCTTC	CASQTSGRASYNEQFF
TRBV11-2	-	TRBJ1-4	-	TGTGCCAGCAGCTCAGGGTTAAGAGAAAAACTGTTTTTT	CASSSGLREKLFF
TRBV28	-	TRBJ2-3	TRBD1	TGTGCCAGCAGTTTAACAGGGGGCATCGGGACCTCAGATACGCAGTATTTT	CASSLTGGIGTSDTQYF
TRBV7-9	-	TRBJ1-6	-	TGTGCCAGCAGCTCAGGTTCCCTCCTTTATAATTCACCCCTCCACTTT	CASSSGSLLYNSPLHF
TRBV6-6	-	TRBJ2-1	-	TGTGCCAACCGGAGAAGCTCCTACAATGAGCAGTTCTTC	CANRRSSYNEQFF